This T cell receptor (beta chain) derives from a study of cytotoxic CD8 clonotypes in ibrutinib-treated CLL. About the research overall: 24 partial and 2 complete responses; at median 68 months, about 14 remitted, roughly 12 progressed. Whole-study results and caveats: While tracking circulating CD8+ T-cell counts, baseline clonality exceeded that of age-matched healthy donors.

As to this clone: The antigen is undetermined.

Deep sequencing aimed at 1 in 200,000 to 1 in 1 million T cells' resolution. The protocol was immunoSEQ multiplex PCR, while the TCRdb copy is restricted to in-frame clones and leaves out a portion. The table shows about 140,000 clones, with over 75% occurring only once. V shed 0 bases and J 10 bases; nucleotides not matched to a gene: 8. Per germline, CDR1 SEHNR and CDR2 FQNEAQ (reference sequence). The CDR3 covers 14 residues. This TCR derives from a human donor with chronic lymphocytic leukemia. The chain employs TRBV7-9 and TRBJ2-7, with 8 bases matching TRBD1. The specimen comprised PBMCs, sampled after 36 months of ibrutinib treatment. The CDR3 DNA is TGTGCCAGCAGCTTAGCGCGGGGACAGGTAGAACAGTACTTC. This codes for CASSLARGQVEQYF. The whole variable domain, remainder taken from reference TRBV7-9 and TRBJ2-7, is DTGVSQNPRHKITKRGQNVTFRCDPISEHNRLYWYRQTLGQGPEFLTYFQNEAQLEKSRLLSDRFSAERPKGSFSTLEIQRTEQGDSAMYLCASSLARGQVEQYFGPGTRLTVT.